These 4 T cell receptor beta chains originate from one sample sequenced in a study of regulatory T cells in long-lasting Graves disease. Through Arm-PCR of CDR3 regions and iRepertoire HTBI primers, TCR beta libraries were built. TCRdb redid the calling of the multiplex PCR reads with MiXCR, one entry per CDR3 protein. This sample has hundreds of thousands of distinct CDR3 sequences, with about 32% found just once. Sample time point: persistent/refractory GD, antithyroid drugs over 5 years with positive TRAb. Scientists built the TCR library using RNA that was extracted from PBMCs. Sequenced here: peripheral blood mononuclear cells (PBMCs), sampled when the disease was refractory, from a patient treated with antithyroid drugs. The source of these receptors is a female donor with Graves disease.

This clonotype was seen at least ten times. The chain links TRBV20-1 to TRBJ1-4; 9 bases map to TRBD1. V shed 6 bases, J shed 6 bases, and the junction held 11 bases outside the gene matches. The germline V gene has CDR1 DFQATT and CDR2 SNEGSKA (reference sequence). The CDR3 totals 15 residues. The CDR3, as DNA: TGCAGTGCAAGTACGGGACAGGGTATCTATGAAAAACTGTTTTTT. Its protein product is CSASTGQGIYEKLFF.

This clonotype has a handful of counts. The gene calls are TRBV6-2 or TRBV6-3 and TRBJ1-4; 7 nucleotides align to TRBD1. The CDR3 runs to 15 residues. Germline CDR1 MNHEY, CDR2 SVGEGT. V was clipped by 5 bases and J by 8 bases; unmatched bases: 11. The CDR3 DNA reads as TGTGCCAGCAGTGATTGGGGACAGATGAGGGAAAAACTGTTTTTT. Translation: CASSDWGQMREKLFF.

Ten or more counts support this clonotype. The chain has TRBV6-1 and TRBJ2-7; 7 bases align to TRBD2. The CDR3 runs 14 residues. Germline V gene data show CDR1 as MNHNS and CDR2 as SASEGT. V was clipped by 3 bases and J by 5 bases; unmatched bases: 7. CDR3 in DNA: TGTGCCAGCAGTGACGCACTAGCGAGACACGAGCAGTACTTC. The encoded protein is CASSDALARHEQYF.

V usage is TRBV11-2 and J usage is TRBJ1-2, with 9 bases that match TRBD1. The V gene's germline CDR1 is SGHAT and CDR2 FQNNGV. This CDR3 comprises 15 residues. The J segment lost 4 bases and the V segment lost 4 bases, leaving 7 bases of the junction unmatched. The DNA of the CDR3 is TGTGCCAGCAGCTCACGGACAGGGGCAATCTATGGCTACACCTTC. Translation gives CASSSRTGAIYGYTF.